Each of the 27 T cell receptor beta chains below was sequenced from the same sample in a study of siplizumab effects on memory and regulatory T cells. Clones were sequenced by immunoSEQ multiplex PCR, and TCRdb holds only the in-frame ones, with some missing. The sample carries around 7,000 clones, approximately 70% recorded once. The sequenced sample was effector memory CD8+ T cells sorted from blood. The subset: unstimulated CD8+ effector memory T cells. All receptors derive from a human donor in good health.

The chain couples TRBV15 to TRBJ2-7, with 8 bases aligning to TRBD2. The trim removed 4 bases at V and 3 bases at J, leaving 2 bases unmatched. The CDR3 spans 13 residues. Germline V lookup: CDR1 LNHNV, CDR2 YYDKDF (reference sequence). The CDR3 protein is CATSTGTSYEQYF. Here the CDR3 DNA reads TGTGCCACCAGCACCGGGACTAGCTACGAGCAGTACTTC.

Only one count was recorded for this clone. The CDR3, as DNA: TGTGCCACCGCACCTTTTGGTGACGGGAGTGGGTCAGATACGCAGTATTTT. Protein sequence: CATAPFGDGSGSDTQYF. This rearrangement joins TRBV6-4 to TRBJ2-3, with a possible D match to TRBD2 (6 bases). The CDR3 has 17 residues. Trimming left V 10 bases short and J 4 bases short, with 27 bases between. CDR1 is MRHNA, CDR2 SNTAGT, per germline.

The gene calls are TRBV6-6 and TRBJ2-7; tentative D call: TRBD1 (6 bases). V gave up 5 bases and J gave up 1 base, with 12 bases separating them. CDR3 length equals 14 residues. Germline-derived CDR1 and CDR2 are MNHNY and SVGAGI (reference sequence). CDR3 sequence reads: CASSAQTGSYEQYF. CDR3 coding DNA: TGTGCCAGCAGTGCCCAGACAGGTTCCTACGAGCAGTACTTC.

This clone was counted between two and nine times. This probably arose from a read error, given a far larger clone one base away. This same CDR3 is encoded by further DNA sequences in the sample. V and J are TRBV7-9 and TRBJ2-1; 7 bases line up with TRBD2. The CDR3 totals 14 residues. CDR1 is SEHNR and CDR2 is FQNEAQ in the germline V gene (reference sequence). V lost 6 bases to trimming and J lost 9 bases; unmatched junction nucleotides: 11. DNA of the CDR3: TGTGCCAGCAGTCCGCTGGGGAGGGAGGGTGAGCAGTTCTTC. This sequence encodes CASSPLGREGEQFF.

The chain joins TRBV7-7 to TRBJ2-5; no reliable D call. The V gene's germline CDR1 is SSHAT and CDR2 FNYEAQ (reference sequence). Trimming shortened V by 5 bases and J by 2 bases, and 15 bases separated the two germline ends. This CDR3 region has 15 residues. This CDR3 reads CASSPSIILQETQYF. CDR3 coding DNA: TGTGCCAGCAGCCCCTCTATAATCTTACAAGAGACCCAGTACTTC.

This chain connects TRBV7-2 to TRBJ2-3; TRBD1 is a possible D gene (6 bases). The CDR3 runs to 16 residues. V lost 5 bases and J 6 bases, leaving 21 bases between the germline ends. Looked up from germline, CDR1 is SGHTA and CDR2 is FQGNSA. The CDR3 coding sequence is TGTGCCAGCAGCCGAGGGACAAGCAGAAACATCGATACGCAGTATTTT. Translation gives CASSRGTSRNIDTQYF.

The chain uses TRBV6-1 and TRBJ2-7; 13 bases fit TRBD2. CDR3 length: 15 amino acids. V was clipped by 3 bases and J by 3 bases; unmatched bases: 2. CDR1 and CDR2 from the germline V gene are MNHNS and SASEGT. The CDR3 protein is CASSDRTSGSYEQYF. In DNA form, the CDR3 reads TGTGCCAGCAGTGATCGGACTAGCGGGAGCTACGAGCAGTACTTC.

The gene calls are TRBV28 and TRBJ1-2, with D perhaps matching TRBD1 (6 bases). V was trimmed by 5 bases and J by 4 bases, leaving 11 bases between them. The V gene's germline CDR1 is MDHEN and CDR2 SYDVKM. The CDR3 covers 13 residues. The chain's CDR3 is CASSVGQSYGYTF. CDR3 in DNA: TGTGCCAGCAGTGTAGGACAGAGCTATGGCTACACCTTC.

The CDR3 here is CAISDKPGSMNTEAFF. CDR3 nucleotide sequence: TGTGCCATCAGTGATAAGCCAGGGAGCATGAACACTGAAGCTTTCTTT. The chain carries TRBV10-3 and TRBJ1-1; the D gene is possibly TRBD1 (5 bases). This CDR3 is 16 amino acids long. Per germline, CDR1 ENHRY and CDR2 SYGVKD. Deletions cut 3 bases from V and 0 bases from J, with 14 bases between.

CDR3 sequence: CATSRDPGQGADTQYF. The CDR3 coding sequence is TGTGCCACCAGCAGAGATCCGGGACAGGGGGCAGATACGCAGTATTTT. This rearrangement joins TRBV15 to TRBJ2-3; 11 positions agree with TRBD1. Trimming took 0 bases from V and 4 from J; bases not matched to a gene: 3. CDR1 is LNHNV, CDR2 YYDKDF, per germline (reference sequence). The CDR3 is 16 residues long.

Here the CDR3 reads CASSSRTSDEQYF. CDR3 bases: TGTGCCAGCAGCTCCCGGACTAGCGACGAGCAGTACTTC. The chain is built from TRBV28 and TRBJ2-7; TRBD2 matches at 9 bases. Looked up from germline, CDR1 is MDHEN and CDR2 is SYDVKM. This CDR3 contains 13 residues. Trimming cost V 6 bases and J 5 bases; bases outside gene matches: 5.

This chain joins TRBV6-4 and TRBJ2-6; D is undetermined. With 2 bases removed from V and 3 bases from J, the gap between germline ends came to 8 bases. Germline V gene data show CDR1 as MRHNA and CDR2 as SNTAGT. CDR3 length: 15 residues. CDR3 in amino acids: CASSDGENGANVLTF. The CDR3 DNA reads as TGTGCCAGCAGTGACGGGGAAAATGGGGCCAACGTCCTGACTTTC.

This clone was recorded a few times. The V and J genes are TRBV15 and TRBJ2-2, with 8 bases lining up with TRBD2. Per germline, CDR1 LNHNV and CDR2 YYDKDF (reference sequence). CDR3 length: 15 amino acids. V shed 5 bases and J 6 bases; nucleotides not matched to a gene: 8. The DNA of the CDR3 is TGTGCCACCAGCCAGCGGGGGAGTAGGTCCGGGGAGCTGTTTTTT. Its protein product is CATSQRGSRSGELFF.

This clone was found a few times. The rearrangement links TRBV19 to TRBJ2-1; 11 nucleotides line up with TRBD2. V shed 3 bases, J shed 3 bases, and the junction held 7 bases outside the gene matches. The germline V gene has CDR1 LNHDA and CDR2 SQIVND (reference sequence). There are 17 residues in the CDR3. The CDR3 loop reads CASSIPWTSGHYNEQFF. The CDR3 coding sequence is TGTGCCAGTAGTATCCCCTGGACTAGCGGGCACTACAATGAGCAGTTCTTC.

The chain links TRBV28 to TRBJ2-7; perhaps D is TRBD1 or TRBD2 (5 bases each). The CDR3 contains 13 residues. CDR1 MDHEN and CDR2 SYDVKM come from the germline V gene. Trimming cost V 8 bases and J 0 bases, with 11 bases left between them. CDR3 region: CASGGSSSYEQYF. The CDR3 DNA reads as TGTGCCAGCGGGGGATCGTCCTCCTACGAGCAGTACTTC. Supplemented by reference TRBV28 and TRBJ2-7, the full variable domain reads DVKVTQSSRYLVKRTGEKVFLECVQDMDHENMFWYRQDPGLGLRLIYFSYDVKMKEKGDIPEGYSVSREKKERFSLILESASTNQTSMYLCASGGSSSYEQYFGPGTRLTVT.

This clone appeared a few times. As DNA, the CDR3 is TGTGCCAGCAGTGACTCGACAGGGGCAGATACGCAGTATTTT. Its translation: CASSDSTGADTQYF. The chain links TRBV6-4 to TRBJ2-3; 8 nucleotides agree with TRBD1. This CDR3 is built from 14 residues. The germline CDR1 and CDR2 sequences are MRHNA and SNTAGT. The J segment lost 4 bases and the V segment lost 0 bases, leaving 0 bases of the junction unmatched.

On this clone itself: Other DNA sequences from this sample encode an identical CDR3 as well. The chain employs TRBV9 and TRBJ2-2; 7 nucleotides agree with TRBD2. Per germline, CDR1 SGDLS and CDR2 YYNGEE. The CDR3 has 13 residues. Trimming removed 5 bases from V and 6 bases from J; junction bases left unmatched: 4. The CDR3 DNA follows: TGTGCCAGCAGTCTTAGCGGGTCCGGGGAGCTGTTTTTT. Residues: CASSLSGSGELFF.

Points on this clone: One end of the junction does not line up with germline, which may come from a read error. The rearrangement links TRBV2 to TRBJ1-2, with a weak D call TRBD1 (5 bases). The length of the CDR3 is 15 residues. Germline V gene lookup returns CDR1 SNHLY and CDR2 FYNNEI. CDR3 residues: CASREAGRKNYGYTF. The CDR3 DNA reads as TGTGCCAGCAGGGAAGCGGGACGGAAAAACTATGGCTACACCTTC.

The chain couples TRBV9 to TRBJ1-4; 8 bases are shared with TRBD1. The V segment lost 3 bases and the J segment 8 bases; nucleotides outside the gene matches: 9. Germline-derived CDR1 and CDR2 are SGDLS and YYNGEE. This CDR3 comprises 15 residues. DNA of the CDR3: TGTGCCAGCAGCGCCGGACAGGGAGGGCGCGAAAAACTGTTTTTT. This gives the protein CASSAGQGGREKLFF.

The rearrangement joins TRBV4-2 to TRBJ2-7, with 11 bases that match TRBD2. Unmatched junction bases numbered 4, after V lost 0 bases and J lost 6 bases. CDR3 length equals 15 residues. The V gene's germline CDR1 is LGHNA and CDR2 YNFKEQ. The CDR3 sequence: CASSQDWTSGREQYF. The CDR3 nucleotides are TGTGCCAGCAGCCAAGATTGGACTAGCGGGCGCGAGCAGTACTTC.

V gene TRBV30 combines with J gene TRBJ1-1; the match to TRBD1 covers 7 bases. Germline V gene lookup returns CDR1 GTSNPN and CDR2 SVGIG (reference sequence). The CDR3 extends over 13 amino acids. V lost 0 bases, J lost 7 bases, and 5 bases stayed unmatched. Written as DNA, the CDR3 is TGTGCCTGGAGTGTGACAGGGTGGGATGAAGCTTTCTTT. The encoded protein is CAWSVTGWDEAFF.

The rearrangement joins TRBV7-9 to TRBJ1-1; 8 nucleotides agree with TRBD1. After removal of 3 bases from V and 4 bases from J, the junction contained 4 bases not matched to a gene. This CDR3 has 14 residues. Germline values: CDR1 SEHNR, CDR2 FQNEAQ (reference sequence). The CDR3 spells CASSLDRATTEAFF. CDR3 DNA: TGTGCCAGCAGCTTGGACAGGGCTACCACTGAAGCTTTCTTT.

The genes are TRBV15 and TRBJ1-5, with D unresolved. V dropped 3 bases and J dropped 0 bases, with 3 bases sitting between them. The CDR3 contains 13 residues. Germline V gene data show CDR1 as LNHNV and CDR2 as YYDKDF (reference sequence). The CDR3: CATSSHSNQPQHF. CDR3 nucleotide sequence: TGTGCCACCAGCAGCCATAGCAATCAGCCCCAGCATTTT. The full variable domain, with the rest looked up from reference TRBV15 and TRBJ1-5, is DAMVIQNPRYQVTQFGKPVTLSCSQTLNHNVMYWYQQKSSQAPKLLFHYYDKDFNNEADTPDNFQSRRPNTSFCFLDIRSPGLGDTAMYLCATSSHSNQPQHFGDGTRLSIL.

This CDR3 reads CASSLGQGADNEQFF. CDR3 DNA sequence: TGTGCCAGCAGCTTAGGACAGGGGGCAGACAATGAGCAGTTCTTC. V and J are TRBV7-9 and TRBJ2-1; 10 nucleotides match TRBD1. CDR1 SEHNR and CDR2 FQNEAQ come from the germline V gene (reference sequence). The CDR3 length is 15 residues. J lost 5 bases, V lost 1 base, and 2 bases had no gene match.

This clone occurred once. This chain connects TRBV4-1 to TRBJ2-7, with TRBD2 identical over 8 bases. Germline values: CDR1 MGHRA, CDR2 YSYEKL. V lost 2 bases, J lost 3 bases, and 9 bases stayed unmatched. This CDR3 has 16 residues. For the CDR3, the DNA is TGCGCCAGCAGCCAATCACTAGCGGCCCTTGACTACGAGCAGTACTTC. Its translation: CASSQSLAALDYEQYF.

J is TRBJ1-4 and V is TRBV27, with a possible D match to TRBD1 (5 bases). The CDR3 length is 16 residues. Per the germline V gene, CDR1 is MNHEY and CDR2 is SMNVEV (reference sequence). V gave up 3 bases and J gave up 0 bases, with 11 bases separating them. CDR3 residues: CASSFIGDSTNEKLFF. For the CDR3, the DNA is TGTGCCAGCAGTTTTATAGGGGATTCAACTAATGAAAAACTGTTTTTT.

As to this clone: Sequence at one end of the junction differs from germline and may be a read error. This sample includes further DNA sequences coding for the same CDR3. The chain recombines TRBV19 with TRBJ1-1, with 8 bases fitting TRBD1. CDR1 is LNHDA, CDR2 SQIVND, per germline (reference sequence). The CDR3 runs to 14 residues. This CDR3 is CASSAWTGRGEAFF. CDR3 coding DNA: TGCGCCAGTAGTGCCTGGACAGGGCGTGGTGAAGCTTTCTTT.